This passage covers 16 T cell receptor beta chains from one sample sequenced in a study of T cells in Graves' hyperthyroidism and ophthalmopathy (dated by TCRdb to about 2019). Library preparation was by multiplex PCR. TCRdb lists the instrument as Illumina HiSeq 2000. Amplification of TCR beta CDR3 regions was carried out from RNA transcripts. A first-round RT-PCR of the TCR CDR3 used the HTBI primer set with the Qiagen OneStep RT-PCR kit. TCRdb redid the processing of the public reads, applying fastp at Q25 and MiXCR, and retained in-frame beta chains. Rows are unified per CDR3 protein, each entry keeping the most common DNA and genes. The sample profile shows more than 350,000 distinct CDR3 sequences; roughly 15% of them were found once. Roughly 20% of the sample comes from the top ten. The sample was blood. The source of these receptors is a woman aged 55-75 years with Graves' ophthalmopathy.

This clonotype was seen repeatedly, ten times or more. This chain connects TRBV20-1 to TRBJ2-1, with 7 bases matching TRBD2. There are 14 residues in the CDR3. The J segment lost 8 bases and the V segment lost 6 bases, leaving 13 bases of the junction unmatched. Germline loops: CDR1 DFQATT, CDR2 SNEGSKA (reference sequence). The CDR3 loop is CSAPGPAGRDEQFF. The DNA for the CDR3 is TGCAGTGCCCCCGGTCCAGCGGGAAGGGATGAGCAGTTCTTC.

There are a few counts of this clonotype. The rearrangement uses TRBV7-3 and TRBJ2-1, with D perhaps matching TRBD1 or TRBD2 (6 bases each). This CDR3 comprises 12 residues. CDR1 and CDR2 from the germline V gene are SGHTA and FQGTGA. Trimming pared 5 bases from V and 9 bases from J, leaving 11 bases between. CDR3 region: CASSIGGGEQFF. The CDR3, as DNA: TGTGCCAGCAGCATAGGAGGGGGTGAGCAGTTCTTC. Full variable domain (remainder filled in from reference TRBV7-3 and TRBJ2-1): GAGVSQTPSNKVTEKGKYVELRCDPISGHTALYWYRQSLGQGPEFLIYFQGTGAADDSGLPNDRFFAVRPEGSVSTLKIQRTERGDSAVYLCASSIGGGEQFFGPGTRLTVL.

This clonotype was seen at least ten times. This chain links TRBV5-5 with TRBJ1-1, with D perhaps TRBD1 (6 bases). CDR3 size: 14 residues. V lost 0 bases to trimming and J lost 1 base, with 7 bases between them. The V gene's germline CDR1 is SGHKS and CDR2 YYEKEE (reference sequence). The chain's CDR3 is CASSLEQGNTEAFF. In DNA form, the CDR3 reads TGTGCCAGCAGCTTGGAACAGGGGAACACTGAAGCTTTCTTT.

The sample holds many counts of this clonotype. The CDR3: CASSPKGTGRNEQFF. CDR3 DNA sequence: TGTGCCAGCAGCCCCAAGGGGACAGGGAGGAATGAGCAGTTCTTC. The V gene is TRBV11-3, the J gene TRBJ2-1; TRBD1 agrees at 9 bases. V shed 5 bases, J shed 7 bases, and the junction held 9 bases outside the gene matches. Germline-derived CDR1 and CDR2 are SGHNT and YENEEA. The CDR3 contains 15 residues.

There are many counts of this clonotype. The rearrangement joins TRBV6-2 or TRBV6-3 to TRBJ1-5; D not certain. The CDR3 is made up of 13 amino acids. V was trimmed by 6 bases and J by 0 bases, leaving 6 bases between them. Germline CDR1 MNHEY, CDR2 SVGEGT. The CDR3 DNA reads TGTGCCAGCAGAGACTATAGCAATCAGCCCCAGCATTTT. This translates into CASRDYSNQPQHF.

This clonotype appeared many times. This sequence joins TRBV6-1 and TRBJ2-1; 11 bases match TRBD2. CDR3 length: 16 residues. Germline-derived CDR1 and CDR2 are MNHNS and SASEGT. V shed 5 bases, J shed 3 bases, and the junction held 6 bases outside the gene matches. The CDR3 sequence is CASSLLGTSGYNEQFF. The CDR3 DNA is TGTGCCAGCAGTCTACTTGGGACTAGCGGCTACAATGAGCAGTTCTTC.

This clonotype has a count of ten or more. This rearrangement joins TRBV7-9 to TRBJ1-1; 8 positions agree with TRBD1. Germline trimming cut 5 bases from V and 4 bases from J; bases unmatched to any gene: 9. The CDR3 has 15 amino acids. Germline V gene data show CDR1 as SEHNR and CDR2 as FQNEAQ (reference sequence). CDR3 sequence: CASSAPGQGPTEAFF. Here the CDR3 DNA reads TGTGCCAGCAGCGCCCCCGGACAGGGACCCACTGAAGCTTTCTTT.

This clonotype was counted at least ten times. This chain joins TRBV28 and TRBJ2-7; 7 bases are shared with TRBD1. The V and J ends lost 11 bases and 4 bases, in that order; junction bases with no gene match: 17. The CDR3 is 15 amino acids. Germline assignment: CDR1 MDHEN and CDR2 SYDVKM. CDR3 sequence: CACLSAGGARYEQYF. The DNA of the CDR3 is TGTGCCTGCCTCTCGGCAGGGGGTGCTAGGTACGAGCAGTACTTC.

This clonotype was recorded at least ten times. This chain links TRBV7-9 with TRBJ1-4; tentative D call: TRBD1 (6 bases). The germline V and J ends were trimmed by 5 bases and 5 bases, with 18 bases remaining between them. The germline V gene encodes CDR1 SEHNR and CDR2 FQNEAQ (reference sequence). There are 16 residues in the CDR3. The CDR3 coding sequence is TGTGCCAGCAGCACTGGACAGTTCCCGGCCAATGAAAAACTGTTTTTT. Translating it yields CASSTGQFPANEKLFF.

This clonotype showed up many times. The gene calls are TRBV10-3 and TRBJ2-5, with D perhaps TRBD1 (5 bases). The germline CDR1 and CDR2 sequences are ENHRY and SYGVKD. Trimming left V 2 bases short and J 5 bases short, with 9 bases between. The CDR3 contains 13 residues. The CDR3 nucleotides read TGTGCCATCAGTGAGCTAGGGGCGGAGACCCAGTACTTC. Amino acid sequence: CAISELGAETQYF.

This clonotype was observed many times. CDR3 loop: CASSLSGARAGYTF. CDR3 in DNA: TGTGCCAGCAGTTTGTCGGGGGCGAGGGCTGGCTACACCTTC. The V gene is TRBV27, the J gene TRBJ1-2, with a possible D match to TRBD1 (6 bases). The V and J ends lost 3 bases and 7 bases respectively, with 15 bases between them. Germline lookup yields CDR1 MNHEY and CDR2 SMNVEV (reference sequence). The CDR3 covers 14 residues.

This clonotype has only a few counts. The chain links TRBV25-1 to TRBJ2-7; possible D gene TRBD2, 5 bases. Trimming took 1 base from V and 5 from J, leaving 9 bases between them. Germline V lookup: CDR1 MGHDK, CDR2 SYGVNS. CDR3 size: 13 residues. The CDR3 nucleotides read TGTGCCAGCAGTGAATCTAGCATCCACGAGCAGTACTTC. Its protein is CASSESSIHEQYF.

Here the CDR3 reads CASSTHPNQPQHF. The DNA for the CDR3 is TGTGCCAGCAGCACGCACCCGAATCAGCCCCAGCATTTT. V is TRBV27 and J is TRBJ1-5; no clear D gene. This CDR3 is 13 amino acids long. CDR1 MNHEY and CDR2 SMNVEV come from the germline V gene (reference sequence). V was cut by 6 bases and J by 4 bases, with 10 bases left in between.

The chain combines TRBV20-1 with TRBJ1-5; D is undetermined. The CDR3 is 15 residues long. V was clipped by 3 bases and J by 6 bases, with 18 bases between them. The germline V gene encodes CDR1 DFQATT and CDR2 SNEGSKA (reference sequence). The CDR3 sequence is CSASGNYDGGQPQHF. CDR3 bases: TGCAGTGCTAGTGGGAATTATGACGGTGGTCAGCCCCAGCATTTT.

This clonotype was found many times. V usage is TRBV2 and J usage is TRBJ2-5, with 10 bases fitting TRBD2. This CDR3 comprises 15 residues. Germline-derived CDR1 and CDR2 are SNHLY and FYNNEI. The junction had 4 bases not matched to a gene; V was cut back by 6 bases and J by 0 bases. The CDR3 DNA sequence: TGTGCCAGCAGAGCCGGGACTAGCGACCAAGAGACCCAGTACTTC. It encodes CASRAGTSDQETQYF.

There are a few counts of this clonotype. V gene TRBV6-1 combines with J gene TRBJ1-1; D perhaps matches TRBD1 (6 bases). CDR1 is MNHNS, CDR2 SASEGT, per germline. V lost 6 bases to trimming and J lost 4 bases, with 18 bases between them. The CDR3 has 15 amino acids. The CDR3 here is CASRGGGGPVTEAFF. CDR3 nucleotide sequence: TGTGCCAGCAGGGGTGGGGGGGGGCCGGTCACTGAAGCTTTCTTT.